The 21 T cell receptor beta chains below come from one sample, sequenced in a study of response to subunit inactivated influenza vaccine. MiXCR, applied by TCRdb to the RT-PCR reads, yields one record per CDR3 protein. The sample lists 500,000 to 750,000 distinct CDR3 sequences; 14% were seen once. The sequences come from PBMCs from blood, collected 11 to 12 days after vaccination. The receptors derive from a man between 50 and 59 years old who received an inactivated influenza vaccine.

V is TRBV7-2 and J is TRBJ1-5; a weak D match, TRBD1 (5 bases). The CDR3 spans 17 residues. Per germline, CDR1 SGHTA and CDR2 FQGNSA. V was cut by 5 bases and J by 0 bases, with 17 bases left in between. CDR3 loop: CASSPDIFGGSNQPQHF. CDR3 coding DNA: TGTGCCAGCAGCCCAGACATTTTCGGGGGTAGCAATCAGCCCCAGCATTTT.

This clonotype was recorded a few times. The chain recombines TRBV20-1 with TRBJ2-3; D call uncertain. Germline CDR1 and CDR2: DFQATT and SNEGSKA (reference sequence). The CDR3 runs 14 residues. The ends were cut back, 1 base at V and 4 bases at J, with 12 bases in the middle. The CDR3 loop reads CSARGASGSDTQYF. The CDR3 nucleotides are TGCAGTGCTAGAGGAGCCTCCGGGTCAGATACGCAGTATTTT.

This clonotype was found many times. The rearrangement links TRBV11-2 to TRBJ2-1; TRBD2 aligns across 10 bases. The CDR3 contains 16 residues. Germline CDR1 reads SGHAT; CDR2 reads FQNNGV. V lost 6 bases to trimming and J lost 6 bases; unmatched junction nucleotides: 11. CDR3 DNA sequence: TGTGCCAGCAGTTCGACTAGCGGGTCCTCTTTCAATGAGCAGTTCTTC. Its protein is CASSSTSGSSFNEQFF.

This clonotype has a handful of counts. The genes are TRBV20-1 and TRBJ2-1; D might be TRBD2 (5 bases). Germline V lookup: CDR1 DFQATT, CDR2 SNEGSKA (reference sequence). V was clipped by 5 bases and J by 2 bases, with 16 bases between them. The CDR3 runs 15 residues. The CDR3 region is CSARQKVGAYNEQFF. CDR3 sequence (DNA): TGCAGTGCTCGCCAGAAAGTGGGAGCCTACAATGAGCAGTTCTTC.

The CDR3 sequence: CASSLKGGVQQYF. The CDR3 nucleotides read TGTGCCAGCAGCTTAAAAGGGGGGGTACAGCAGTACTTC. This chain joins TRBV7-2 and TRBJ2-7; a possible D gene is TRBD2 (7 bases). This CDR3 comprises 13 residues. Trimming cost V 2 bases and J 8 bases, with 13 bases left between them. The germline V gene encodes CDR1 SGHTA and CDR2 FQGNSA.

This chain uses TRBV12-3 or TRBV12-4 with TRBJ2-3; the D gene is possibly TRBD2 (6 bases). CDR3 length: 12 amino acids. V lost 5 bases and J 4 bases, leaving 7 bases between the germline ends. DNA for the CDR3: TGTGCCAGCAGTACTAGCCCAGATACGCAGTATTTT. As protein: CASSTSPDTQYF.

This clonotype was recorded a few times. The rearrangement uses TRBV24-1 and TRBJ2-1; 7 positions match TRBD2. The CDR3 totals 15 residues. The V and J ends lost 1 base and 8 bases, in that order; junction bases with no gene match: 7. Per the germline V gene, CDR1 is KGHDR and CDR2 is SFDVKD. The CDR3 protein is CATSDFRGGQDEQFF. The DNA for the CDR3 is TGTGCCACCAGTGATTTTAGGGGAGGGCAGGATGAGCAGTTCTTC.

In this sample, this clonotype turned up a few times. The chain has TRBV7-2 and TRBJ2-2; D unclear. V was cut by 2 bases and J by 7 bases, with 8 bases left in between. This CDR3 is 13 amino acids long. The germline V gene encodes CDR1 SGHTA and CDR2 FQGNSA. CDR3 region: CASSLLMGGELFF. DNA of the CDR3: TGTGCCAGCAGCTTATTGATGGGCGGGGAGCTGTTTTTT.

The J gene is TRBJ2-7, the V gene TRBV15; 9 bases agree with TRBD1. Germline CDR1 and CDR2: LNHNV and YYDKDF (reference sequence). J was trimmed by 1 base and V by 0 bases; bases with no gene match: 7. The CDR3 has 17 amino acids. The CDR3 reads CATSRDLGQGRSYEQYF. CDR3 sequence (DNA): TGTGCCACCAGCAGAGATCTTGGACAGGGGCGTTCCTACGAGCAGTACTTC. Combining the CDR3 with reference TRBV15 and TRBJ2-7 gives the whole variable domain DAMVIQNPRYQVTQFGKPVTLSCSQTLNHNVMYWYQQKSSQAPKLLFHYYDKDFNNEADTPDNFQSRRPNTSFCFLDIRSPGLGDTAMYLCATSRDLGQGRSYEQYFGPGTRLTVT.

This clonotype has more than one count but fewer than ten. The chain uses TRBV10-3 and TRBJ2-1; 10 nucleotides match TRBD2. This CDR3 has 16 residues. Losses at the gene ends were 2 bases for V and 9 bases for J; bases not matched to a gene: 10. Looked up from germline, CDR1 is ENHRY and CDR2 is SYGVKD. The CDR3 sequence is CAISEELAGNRVEQFF. The DNA of the CDR3 is TGTGCCATCAGTGAGGAACTAGCGGGAAATAGAGTTGAGCAGTTCTTC.

The chain joins TRBV10-3 to TRBJ2-7, with D tentatively TRBD1 (5 bases). The germline V and J ends were trimmed by 6 bases and 5 bases, with 23 bases remaining between them. CDR1 is ENHRY and CDR2 is SYGVKD in the germline V gene. The CDR3 length is 16 residues. Here the CDR3 DNA reads TGTGCCATCAGCCTCCTCGTTGGGGCGAGTTTCAACGAGCAGTACTTC. Translation gives CAISLLVGASFNEQYF.

The sample holds one count of this clonotype. The chain is built from TRBV7-9 and TRBJ2-2; 7 positions agree with TRBD2. Looked up from germline, CDR1 is SEHNR and CDR2 is FQNEAQ (reference sequence). CDR3 length: 17 amino acids. V lost 0 bases to trimming and J lost 0 bases; unmatched junction nucleotides: 4. The CDR3 coding sequence is TGTGCCAGCAGCTTAGCGCAAAGCGGGACGAACACCGGGGAGCTGTTTTTT. Translating gives CASSLAQSGTNTGELFF.

In this sample, this clonotype turned up a few times. This chain joins TRBV12-3 or TRBV12-4 and TRBJ1-1; D might be TRBD1 (5 bases). Trimming removed 5 bases from V and 5 bases from J, with 15 bases in between. This CDR3 comprises 14 residues. As DNA, the CDR3 is TGTGCCAGCAGTCCCTGGGGACGGTCGACTGAAGCTTTCTTT. Translation: CASSPWGRSTEAFF.

The CDR3 DNA is TGCAGTGCCGGGGAAAAGTGGGGCTACGAGCAGTACTTC. This encodes CSAGEKWGYEQYF. The chain combines TRBV20-1 with TRBJ2-7; D might be TRBD2 (5 bases). This CDR3 is built from 13 residues. Germline values: CDR1 DFQATT, CDR2 SNEGSKA (reference sequence). V gave up 6 bases and J gave up 3 bases, with 15 bases separating them.

This clonotype was found a few times. This chain joins TRBV5-1 and TRBJ2-1, with 8 bases matching TRBD2. After removal of 1 base from V and 7 bases from J, the junction contained 4 bases not matched to a gene. In germline, CDR1 is SGHRS, CDR2 YFSETQ. This CDR3 has 14 residues. The CDR3 DNA reads as TGCGCCAGCAGCTTGACTAGCGGAGGGAATGAGCAGTTCTTC. The encoded protein is CASSLTSGGNEQFF.

The chain joins TRBV11-1 to TRBJ2-5; no reliable D call. V lost 3 bases and J lost 3, with 11 bases in between. CDR1 is SGHAT and CDR2 is FQDESV in the germline V gene (reference sequence). This CDR3 region has 14 residues. The CDR3 spells CASSLGLIKETQYF. The CDR3 nucleotides are TGTGCCAGCAGCTTGGGTCTGATAAAAGAGACCCAGTACTTC.

The chain employs TRBV27 and TRBJ2-5; possibly TRBD2 for D (6 bases). The CDR3 sequence is 15 residues long. Germline-derived CDR1 and CDR2 are MNHEY and SMNVEV (reference sequence). Trimming removed 5 bases from V and 4 bases from J, with 17 bases in between. CDR3 sequence: CASSNLGQGGETQYF. For the CDR3, the DNA is TGTGCCAGCAGTAACCTGGGGCAGGGAGGAGAGACCCAGTACTTC.

The genes are TRBV25-1 and TRBJ2-1, with 8 positions matching TRBD2. This CDR3 is 11 amino acids long. V lost 9 bases and J lost 8; bases outside the gene matches: 3. Germline CDR1 is MGHDK and CDR2 is SYGVNS. CDR3 region: CASSGIHEQFF. CDR3 nucleotide sequence: TGTGCCAGTAGCGGGATTCATGAGCAGTTCTTC.

This clonotype was picked up a small number of times. V and J are TRBV9 and TRBJ1-2, with a possible D match to TRBD1 (6 bases). Germline CDR1 reads SGDLS; CDR2 reads YYNGEE. Trimming pared 0 bases from V and 0 bases from J, leaving 9 bases between. CDR3 length: 15 amino acids. CDR3 protein: CASSVVDSPNYGYTF. The CDR3 nucleotides are TGTGCCAGCAGCGTAGTGGACAGCCCTAACTATGGCTACACCTTC.

This clonotype turned up a few times. This chain connects TRBV11-2 to TRBJ2-7; the match to TRBD2 covers 9 bases. The CDR3 loop spans 15 amino acids. Germline-derived CDR1 and CDR2 are SGHAT and FQNNGV. With 3 bases clipped from V and 5 bases from J, the junction kept 8 bases outside the gene matches. The CDR3 sequence: CASSFGIAGEDEQYF. The CDR3 bases are TGTGCCAGCAGCTTCGGTATAGCGGGAGAGGACGAGCAGTACTTC.

This clonotype was observed a handful of times. V is TRBV2 and J is TRBJ2-5; D call uncertain. There are 14 residues in the CDR3. Trimming took 5 bases from V and 1 from J, leaving 11 bases between them. From germline, CDR1 is SNHLY and CDR2 FYNNEI. CDR3 in DNA: TGTGCCAGCAGTAATTTGACACCCCAAGAGACCCAGTACTTC. This gives the protein CASSNLTPQETQYF.